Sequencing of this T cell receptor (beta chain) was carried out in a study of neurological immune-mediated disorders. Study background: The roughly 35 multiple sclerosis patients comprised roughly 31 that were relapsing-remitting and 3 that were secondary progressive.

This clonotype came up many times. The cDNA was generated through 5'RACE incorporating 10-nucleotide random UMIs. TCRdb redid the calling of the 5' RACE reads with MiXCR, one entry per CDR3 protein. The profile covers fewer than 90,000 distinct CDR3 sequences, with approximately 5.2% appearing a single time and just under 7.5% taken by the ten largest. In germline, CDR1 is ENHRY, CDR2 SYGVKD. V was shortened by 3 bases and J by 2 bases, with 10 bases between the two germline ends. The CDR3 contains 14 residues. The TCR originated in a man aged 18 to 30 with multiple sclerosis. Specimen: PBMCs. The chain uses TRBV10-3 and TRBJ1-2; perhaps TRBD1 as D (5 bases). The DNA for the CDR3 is TGTGCCATCAGTGATGGGGACGGAAACTATGGCTACACCTTC. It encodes CAISDGDGNYGYTF.